The present T cell receptor beta chain was sequenced within a study of T cells after yellow fever vaccination. At the level of the study: In the case of low-cell-number fractions, SMART-Seq v4 Ultra Low Input was used for preparation.

The V gene lost 2 bases and the J gene lost 5 bases, with 12 bases spanning the gap. The CDR3 runs to 13 residues. Germline CDR1 DFQATT, CDR2 SNEGSKA (reference sequence). MiXCR, run by TCRdb on the 5' RACE reads, gives a single entry per CDR3 protein. The repertoire holds 500,000 to 700,000 distinct CDR3 sequences, with less than 20% as singletons. Notes on this clonotype: Its antigen is unidentified.

Whole-study findings and limits: In post-booster samples, most primary-vaccination clones reappeared (approximately 97% CD4, roughly 89% CD8). Few clonotypes appeared in both CD4 and CD8 compartments.

The material sequenced was PBMCs, taken 15 days after the yellow fever booster vaccination. This receptor was taken from a young man who received the YFV17D yellow fever vaccine. The chain joins TRBV20-1 to TRBJ2-5; D remains unclear. The CDR3 is CSARLGWRETQYF. The CDR3 region has the DNA TGCAGTGCTAGATTAGGGTGGCGGGAGACCCAGTACTTC.